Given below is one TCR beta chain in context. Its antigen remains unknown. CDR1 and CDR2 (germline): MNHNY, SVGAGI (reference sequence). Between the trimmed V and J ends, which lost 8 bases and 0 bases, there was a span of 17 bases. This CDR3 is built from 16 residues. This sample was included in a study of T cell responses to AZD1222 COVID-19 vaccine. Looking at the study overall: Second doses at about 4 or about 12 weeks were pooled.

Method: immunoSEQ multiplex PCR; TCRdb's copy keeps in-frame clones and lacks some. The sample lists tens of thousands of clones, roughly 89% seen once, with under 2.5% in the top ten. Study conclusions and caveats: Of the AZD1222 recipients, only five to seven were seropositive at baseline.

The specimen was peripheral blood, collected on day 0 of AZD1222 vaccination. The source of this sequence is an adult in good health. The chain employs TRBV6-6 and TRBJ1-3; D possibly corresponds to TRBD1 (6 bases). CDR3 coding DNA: TGTGCCAGCGTTTCACAGGGAGATTCCTCTGGAAACACCATATATTTT. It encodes CASVSQGDSSGNTIYF.